Sequencing of this TCR beta chain was carried out in a study of T cells in Graves' hyperthyroidism and ophthalmopathy. TCR beta CDR3 regions were amplified from RNA. TCR CDR3 regions were first amplified by RT-PCR with HTBI primers. TCRdb re-called the multiplex PCR reads with MiXCR, one entry per CDR3 protein. The sample lists roughly 380,000 distinct CDR3 sequences, about 13% seen once, with roughly 20% in the top ten. This clonotype was counted many times. Its antigen is undetermined. Overall study findings and caveats: Blood also held most thyroid clonotypes expanded beyond 0.001.

Trimming cost V 3 bases and J 5 bases; bases outside gene matches: 6. The germline V gene has CDR1 SGHRS and CDR2 YFSETQ. The length of the CDR3 is 15 residues. Diagnosis rested on symptoms, serum thyroxine and TRAb, thyroid ultrasound, and orbital computed tomography. This TCR derives from a man aged 25 to 45 with Graves' hyperthyroidism that later progressed to Graves' ophthalmopathy. V gene TRBV5-1 combines with J gene TRBJ2-1, with 9 bases lining up with TRBD1. Source material: blood. The CDR3 region is CASSSRDRANNEQFF. The CDR3 DNA is TGCGCCAGCAGCTCCCGGGACAGGGCGAACAATGAGCAGTTCTTC. The full variable domain, completed using reference TRBV5-1 and TRBJ2-1, is KAGVTQTPRYLIKTRGQQVTLSCSPISGHRSVSWYQQTPGQGLQFLFEYFSETQRNKGNFPGRFSGRQFSNSRSEMNVSTLELGDSALYLCASSSRDRANNEQFFGPGTRLTVL.